The source of this T cell receptor beta chain is a study of T cell responses to AZD1222 COVID-19 vaccine. Study-wide findings and caveats: Vaccine-associated CD4 TCRs ranged over spike, dominating at 160-218 and 743-854. Possibly, clonal diversity was underestimated; donors were largely white British and included more females. Repertoire sampling was restricted to post-peak T cell response timepoints.

The J segment lost 7 bases and the V segment lost 1 base, leaving 8 bases of the junction unmatched. This CDR3 contains 14 residues. The germline V gene has CDR1 SGHRS and CDR2 YFSETQ. Method: immunoSEQ multiplex PCR; TCRdb's copy keeps in-frame clones and lacks some. The table has about 85,000 clones, roughly 90% seen once. As regards this clone: Its specificity is not known.

The chain joins TRBV5-1 to TRBJ2-7, with TRBD2 matching 7 bases. The receptor comes from an adult in good health. The material sequenced was peripheral blood, taken on day 0 of AZD1222 vaccination. The CDR3 loop reads CASSLTGGFREQYF. In DNA, the CDR3 is TGCGCCAGCAGCTTGACGGGGGGATTTAGGGAGCAGTACTTC.